Presented here are 18 T cell receptor beta chains from one specimen sequenced in a study of identical twins. Each CDR3 protein gets one entry after TCRdb re-called the 5' RACE reads with MiXCR. The data hold around 340,000 distinct CDR3 sequences, with roughly 9% observed a single time. The specimen was naive T cells sorted from blood. The receptors stem from a woman in her 50s in good health.

This rearrangement joins TRBV3-1 to TRBJ2-7; weak D call: TRBD1 (5 bases). This CDR3 has 14 residues. Germline V gene lookup returns CDR1 LGHDT and CDR2 YNNKEL (reference sequence). With 7 bases removed from V and 2 bases from J, the gap between germline ends came to 15 bases. The CDR3: CASMKDSPPYEQYF. CDR3 in DNA: TGTGCCAGCATGAAAGACAGCCCTCCCTACGAGCAGTACTTC.

V is TRBV12-3 or TRBV12-4 and J is TRBJ1-1; 8 nucleotides line up with TRBD1. This CDR3 spans 14 amino acids. Trimming took 8 bases from V and 4 from J; bases not matched to a gene: 9. CDR3 DNA sequence: TGTGCCAGCTGGAGGACAGGGAGGGCCACTGAAGCTTTCTTT. Protein sequence: CASWRTGRATEAFF.

This clonotype was counted many times. The genes are TRBV29-1 and TRBJ2-4; D is unclear. Trimming removed 6 bases from V and 0 bases from J, with 12 bases in between. The CDR3 contains 14 residues. Germline-derived CDR1 and CDR2 are SQVTM and ANQGSEA. The CDR3 here is CSVRSRLAKNIQYF. CDR3 nucleotides: TGCAGCGTAAGGTCGCGCCTAGCCAAAAACATTCAGTACTTC. Filled out from reference TRBV29-1 and TRBJ2-4, the complete variable domain reads SAVISQKPSRDICQRGTSLTIQCQVDSQVTMMFWYRQQPGQSLTLIATANQGSEATYESGFVIDKFPISRPNLTFSTLTVSNMSPEDSSIYLCSVRSRLAKNIQYFGAGTRLSVL.

Ten or more counts support this clonotype. The chain is built from TRBV7-8 and TRBJ2-1; 8 nucleotides agree with TRBD2. CDR1 and CDR2 from the germline V gene are SGHVS and FQNEAQ. The ends lost 0 bases at V and 0 bases at J; junction bases unmatched: 4. This CDR3 comprises 17 residues. CDR3 region: CASSLAGGGSSYNEQFF. The CDR3 bases are TGTGCCAGCAGCTTAGCGGGCGGGGGGAGCTCCTACAATGAGCAGTTCTTC.

This clonotype was observed a few times. V gene TRBV10-3 combines with J gene TRBJ2-1; 8 nucleotides match TRBD2. The CDR3 contains 13 residues. Germline V lookup: CDR1 ENHRY, CDR2 SYGVKD. Losses at the gene ends were 8 bases for V and 4 bases for J; bases not matched to a gene: 4. Here the CDR3 DNA reads TGTGCCATCGCTCCGGGAGGGTACAATGAGCAGTTCTTC. Amino acids: CAIAPGGYNEQFF.

This clonotype was seen more than once but under ten times. The rearrangement joins TRBV28 to TRBJ2-1; TRBD2 might be the D (6 bases). Trimming stripped 9 bases from V and 12 bases from J, with 24 bases between. The germline gives CDR1 MDHEN, CDR2 SYDVKM. The CDR3 has 14 amino acids. CDR3 nucleotide sequence: TGTGCCAGTTCTCTGGGGCGGGACCGGGGAGGGCAGTTCTTC. It encodes CASSLGRDRGGQFF.

CDR3 in DNA: TGTGCCAGCAGTCCACTAGCGGAACCCTCTTACGAGCAGTACTTC. This codes for CASSPLAEPSYEQYF. The chain has TRBV27 and TRBJ2-7; 8 bases fit TRBD2. The CDR3 covers 15 residues. Trimming cost V 5 bases and J 4 bases; bases outside gene matches: 10. CDR1 is MNHEY, CDR2 SMNVEV, per germline (reference sequence).

This clonotype occurred a few times. The V and J genes are TRBV4-1 and TRBJ2-1, with 11 bases that match TRBD2. The CDR3 has 16 amino acids. V dropped 0 bases and J dropped 7; count of bases not matched to a gene: 5. Per the germline V gene, CDR1 is MGHRA and CDR2 is YSYEKL. The CDR3 nucleotides are TGCGCCAGCAGCCAAGAACCCCTAGCGGGAGGTAATGAGCAGTTCTTC. It encodes CASSQEPLAGGNEQFF.

This clonotype was observed many times. The CDR3 protein is CASSLLPSGWDNEQFF. CDR3 sequence (DNA): TGTGCCAGCAGCCTACTCCCTAGCGGGTGGGACAATGAGCAGTTCTTC. The rearrangement uses TRBV7-2 and TRBJ2-1; TRBD2 matches 8 bases. The V gene's germline CDR1 is SGHTA and CDR2 FQGNSA. CDR3 length: 16 residues. V lost 5 bases to trimming and J lost 5 bases; unmatched junction nucleotides: 11.

The sample holds a few counts of this clonotype. The genes are TRBV20-1 and TRBJ2-5; D is unclear. The V and J ends lost 3 bases and 5 bases respectively, with 10 bases between them. Looked up from germline, CDR1 is DFQATT and CDR2 is SNEGSKA (reference sequence). The CDR3 covers 12 residues. The CDR3 protein is CSASGEGETQYF. CDR3 DNA: TGCAGTGCTAGCGGCGAAGGCGAGACCCAGTACTTC.

This clonotype was recorded many times. The chain carries TRBV11-2 and TRBJ1-2; D is unclear. V lost 1 base to trimming and J lost 5 bases, with 11 bases between them. Germline V CDR1 and CDR2: SGHAT, FQNNGV. This CDR3 has 14 amino acids. This chain's CDR3 is CASSLVSGVYGYTF. The CDR3 DNA is TGTGCCAGCAGCTTAGTTTCGGGTGTGTATGGCTACACCTTC.

This clonotype has more than one count but fewer than ten. The rearrangement uses TRBV11-2 and TRBJ2-7; D unresolved. The germline CDR1 and CDR2 sequences are SGHAT and FQNNGV. The CDR3 has 11 residues. V was shortened by 5 bases and J by 7 bases, with 9 bases between the two germline ends. The CDR3 loop reads CASSSTGEQYF. The CDR3 DNA is TGTGCCAGCAGCAGTACCGGAGAGCAGTACTTC. Full variable domain (outside the CDR3, taken from reference TRBV11-2 and TRBJ2-7): EAGVAQSPRYKIIEKRQSVAFWCNPISGHATLYWYQQILGQGPKLLIQFQNNGVVDDSQLPKDRFSAERLKGVDSTLKIQPAKLEDSAVYLCASSSTGEQYFGPGTRLTVT.

The sample holds many counts of this clonotype. The chain uses TRBV5-1 and TRBJ2-1; 7 nucleotides align to TRBD2. There are 16 residues in the CDR3. Germline V gene data show CDR1 as SGHRS and CDR2 as YFSETQ. J lost 1 base, V lost 1 base, and 5 bases had no gene match. The CDR3 region has the DNA TGCGCCAGCAGCTTGCGCGGCGGGAGTTCCTACAATGAGCAGTTCTTC. Translated, it gives CASSLRGGSSYNEQFF.

This clonotype has a handful of counts. The chain links TRBV12-3 or TRBV12-4 to TRBJ2-1; 9 nucleotides align to TRBD1. V lost 6 bases to trimming and J lost 6 bases; unmatched junction nucleotides: 9. This CDR3 is 15 amino acids long. CDR3 residues: CASSFPGQGGNEQFF. The CDR3 nucleotides are TGTGCCAGCAGCTTTCCGGGACAGGGAGGCAATGAGCAGTTCTTC.

The chain recombines TRBV20-1 with TRBJ2-1, with 9 positions matching TRBD2. With 3 bases clipped from V and 8 bases from J, the junction kept 8 bases outside the gene matches. CDR1 and CDR2 (germline): DFQATT, SNEGSKA (reference sequence). This CDR3 is 14 amino acids long. The CDR3 region is CSARVLAGQHEQFF. The CDR3 DNA reads TGCAGTGCTAGGGTCCTAGCGGGACAACATGAGCAGTTCTTC.

This chain joins TRBV5-1 and TRBJ2-1; D is undetermined. This CDR3 comprises 14 residues. Per germline, CDR1 SGHRS and CDR2 YFSETQ. The V gene lost 4 bases and the J gene lost 0 bases, with 8 bases spanning the gap. Written as DNA, the CDR3 is TGCGCCAGCAGCCACACGAGCTCCTACAATGAGCAGTTCTTC. This encodes CASSHTSSYNEQFF.

This rearrangement joins TRBV20-1 to TRBJ2-1, with D possibly matching TRBD2 (5 bases). CDR3 length equals 16 residues. From germline, CDR1 is DFQATT and CDR2 SNEGSKA (reference sequence). The chain's CDR3 is CSALSLLFGENNEQFF. In DNA form, the CDR3 reads TGCAGCGCCCTATCGTTGTTGTTCGGGGAGAACAATGAGCAGTTCTTC.

In this sample, this clonotype turned up many times. This chain connects TRBV5-1 to TRBJ1-3; D might be TRBD1 (5 bases). The V end was cut by 1 base, the J end by 0 bases, with 17 bases between. Germline V gene lookup returns CDR1 SGHRS and CDR2 YFSETQ. This CDR3 has 18 residues. The CDR3 region is CASSLWISSGTSGNTIYF. The CDR3 DNA reads TGCGCCAGCAGCTTGTGGATAAGCTCAGGGACCTCTGGAAACACCATATATTTT.